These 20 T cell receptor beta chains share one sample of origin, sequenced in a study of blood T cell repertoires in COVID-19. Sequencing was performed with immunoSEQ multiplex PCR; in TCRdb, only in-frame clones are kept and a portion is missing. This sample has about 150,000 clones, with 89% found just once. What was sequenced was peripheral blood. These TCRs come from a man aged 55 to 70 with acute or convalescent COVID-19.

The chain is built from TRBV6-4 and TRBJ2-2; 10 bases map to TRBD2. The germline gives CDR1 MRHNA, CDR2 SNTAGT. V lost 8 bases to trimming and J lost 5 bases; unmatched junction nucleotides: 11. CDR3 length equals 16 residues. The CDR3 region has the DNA TGTGCCAGCGCCGACCTGACTAGCGGGCCAACCGGGGAGCTGTTTTTT. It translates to CASADLTSGPTGELFF.

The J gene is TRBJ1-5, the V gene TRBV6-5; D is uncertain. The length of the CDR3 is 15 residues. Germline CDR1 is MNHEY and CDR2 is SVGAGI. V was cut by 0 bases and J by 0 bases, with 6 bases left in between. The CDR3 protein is CASSYSYGSNQPQHF. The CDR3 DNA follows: TGTGCCAGCAGTTACTCGTACGGTAGCAATCAGCCCCAGCATTTT.

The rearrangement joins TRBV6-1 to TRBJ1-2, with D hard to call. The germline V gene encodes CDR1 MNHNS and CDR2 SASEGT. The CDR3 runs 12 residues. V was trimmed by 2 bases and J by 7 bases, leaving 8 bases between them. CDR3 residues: CASSELFVGYTF. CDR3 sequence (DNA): TGTGCCAGCAGTGAACTTTTCGTTGGCTACACCTTC.

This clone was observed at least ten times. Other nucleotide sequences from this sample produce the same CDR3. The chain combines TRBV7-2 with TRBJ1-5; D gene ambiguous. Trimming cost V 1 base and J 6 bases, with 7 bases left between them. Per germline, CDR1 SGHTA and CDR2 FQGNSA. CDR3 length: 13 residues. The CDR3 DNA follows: TGTGCCAGCAGCTTAGATCTCGGTCAGCCCCAGCATTTT. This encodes CASSLDLGQPQHF.

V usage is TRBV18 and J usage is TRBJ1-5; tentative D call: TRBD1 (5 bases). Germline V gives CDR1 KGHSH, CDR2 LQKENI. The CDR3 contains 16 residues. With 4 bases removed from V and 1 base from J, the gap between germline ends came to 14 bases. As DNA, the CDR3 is TGTGCCAGCTCACTTCTCAGGGTGGGGAGCAATCAGCCCCAGCATTTT. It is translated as CASSLLRVGSNQPQHF.

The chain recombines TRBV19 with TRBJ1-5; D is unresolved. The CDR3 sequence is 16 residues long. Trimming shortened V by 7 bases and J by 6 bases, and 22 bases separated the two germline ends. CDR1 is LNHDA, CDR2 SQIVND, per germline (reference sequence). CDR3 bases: TGTGCCAGTACTTATCAAGAGGGCAGGCTAAGTCAGCCCCAGCATTTT. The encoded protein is CASTYQEGRLSQPQHF.

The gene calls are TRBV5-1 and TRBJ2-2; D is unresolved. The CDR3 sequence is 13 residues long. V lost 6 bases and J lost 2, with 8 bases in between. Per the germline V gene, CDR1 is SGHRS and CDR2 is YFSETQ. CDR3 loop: CASNPGNTGELFF. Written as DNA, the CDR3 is TGCGCCAGCAATCCAGGAAACACCGGGGAGCTGTTTTTT.

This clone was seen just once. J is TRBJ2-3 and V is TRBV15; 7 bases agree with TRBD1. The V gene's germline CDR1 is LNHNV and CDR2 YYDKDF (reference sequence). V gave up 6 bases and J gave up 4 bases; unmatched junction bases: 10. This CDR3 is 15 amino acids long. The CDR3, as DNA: TGTGCCACCAGAAAAAGGACAGGTGTTCCAGATACGCAGTATTTT. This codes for CATRKRTGVPDTQYF.

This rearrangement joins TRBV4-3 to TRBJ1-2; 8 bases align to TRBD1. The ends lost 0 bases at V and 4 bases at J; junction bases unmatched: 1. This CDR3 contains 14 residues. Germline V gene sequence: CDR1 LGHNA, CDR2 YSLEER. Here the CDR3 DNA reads TGCGCCAGCAGCCAAGATACAGGGGGCTATGGCTACACCTTC. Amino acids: CASSQDTGGYGYTF.

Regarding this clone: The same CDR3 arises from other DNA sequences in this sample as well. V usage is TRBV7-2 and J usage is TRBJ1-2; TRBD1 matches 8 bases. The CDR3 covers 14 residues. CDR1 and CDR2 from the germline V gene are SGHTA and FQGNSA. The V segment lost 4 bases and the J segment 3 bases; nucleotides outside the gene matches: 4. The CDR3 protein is CASSSGGGDYGYTF. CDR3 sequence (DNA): TGTGCCAGCAGCTCAGGGGGCGGAGACTATGGCTACACCTTC. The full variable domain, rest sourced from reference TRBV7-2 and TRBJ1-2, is GAGVSQSPSNKVTEKGKDVELRCDPISGHTALYWYRQSLGQGLEFLIYFQGNSAPDKSGLPSDRFSAERTGGSVSTLTIQRTQQEDSAVYLCASSSGGGDYGYTFGSGTRLTVV.

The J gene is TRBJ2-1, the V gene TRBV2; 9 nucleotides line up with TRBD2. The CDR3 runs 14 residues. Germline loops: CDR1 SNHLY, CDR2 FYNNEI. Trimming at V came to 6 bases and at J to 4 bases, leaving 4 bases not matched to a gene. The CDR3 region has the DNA TGTGCCAGCAGAGCGGGGGGACAGTACAATGAGCAGTTCTTC. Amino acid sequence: CASRAGGQYNEQFF.

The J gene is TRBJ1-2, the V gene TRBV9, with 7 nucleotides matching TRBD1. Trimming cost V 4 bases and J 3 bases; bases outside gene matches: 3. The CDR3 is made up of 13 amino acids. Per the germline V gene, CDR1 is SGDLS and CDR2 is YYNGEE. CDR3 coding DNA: TGTGCCAGCAGCAAGGGGGCTGACTATGGCTACACCTTC. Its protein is CASSKGADYGYTF.

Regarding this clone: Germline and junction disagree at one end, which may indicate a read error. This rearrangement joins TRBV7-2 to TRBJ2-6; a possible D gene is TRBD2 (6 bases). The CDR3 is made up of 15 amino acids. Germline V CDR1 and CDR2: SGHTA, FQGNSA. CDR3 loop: CASSLAGTGANVLTF. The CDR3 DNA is TGTGCCAGCAGCTTAGCAGGGACTGGGGCCAACGTCCTGACCTTC.

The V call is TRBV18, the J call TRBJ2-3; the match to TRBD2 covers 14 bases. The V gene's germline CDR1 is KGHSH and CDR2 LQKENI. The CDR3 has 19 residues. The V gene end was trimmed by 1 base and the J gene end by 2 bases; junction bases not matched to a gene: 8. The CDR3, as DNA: TGTGCCAGCTCACCACGGAGACTAGCGGGGGGGCGGGCCACAGATACGCAGTATTTT. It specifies CASSPRRLAGGRATDTQYF.

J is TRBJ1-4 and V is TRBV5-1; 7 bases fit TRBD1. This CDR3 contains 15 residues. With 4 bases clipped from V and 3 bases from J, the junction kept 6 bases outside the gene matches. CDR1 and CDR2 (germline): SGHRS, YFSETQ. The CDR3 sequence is CASSQGGRANEKLFF. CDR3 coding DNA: TGCGCCAGCAGCCAGGGGGGACGGGCTAATGAAAAACTGTTTTTT.

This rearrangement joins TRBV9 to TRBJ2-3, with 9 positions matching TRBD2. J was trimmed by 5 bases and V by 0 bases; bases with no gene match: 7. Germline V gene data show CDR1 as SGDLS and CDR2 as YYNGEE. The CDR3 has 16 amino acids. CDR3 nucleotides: TGTGCCAGCAGCGTAGGACTAGCGGTAGAAGTAGATACGCAGTATTTT. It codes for CASSVGLAVEVDTQYF.

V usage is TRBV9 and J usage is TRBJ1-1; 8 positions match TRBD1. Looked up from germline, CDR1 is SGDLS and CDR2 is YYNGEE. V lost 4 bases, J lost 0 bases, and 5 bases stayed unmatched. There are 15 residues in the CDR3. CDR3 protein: CASSPRTGMNTEAFF. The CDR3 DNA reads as TGTGCCAGCAGCCCCAGGACAGGGATGAACACTGAAGCTTTCTTT.

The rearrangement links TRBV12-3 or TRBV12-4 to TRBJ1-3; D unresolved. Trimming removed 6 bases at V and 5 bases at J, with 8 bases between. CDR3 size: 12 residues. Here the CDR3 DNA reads TGTGCCAGCAGCCCTACCCGAAACACCATATATTTT. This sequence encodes CASSPTRNTIYF.

Here the CDR3 reads CASSLRQGDTIYF. Written as DNA, the CDR3 is TGTGCCAGTAGTCTCCGACAGGGGGACACCATATATTTT. The chain combines TRBV19 with TRBJ1-3; 9 bases are a match to TRBD1. The CDR3 is 13 residues long. Germline V gene data show CDR1 as LNHDA and CDR2 as SQIVND (reference sequence). The trim removed 5 bases at V and 8 bases at J, leaving 4 bases unmatched.

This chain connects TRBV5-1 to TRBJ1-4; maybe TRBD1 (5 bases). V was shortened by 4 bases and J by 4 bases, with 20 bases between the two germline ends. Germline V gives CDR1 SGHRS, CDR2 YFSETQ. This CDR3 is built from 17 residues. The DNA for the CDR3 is TGCGCCAGCAGCCGCTCCGCGGTCGACAGTTATAATGAAAAACTGTTTTTT. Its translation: CASSRSAVDSYNEKLFF.